This T cell receptor beta chain is drawn from a study of CD8 T cells in ankylosing spondylitis. The study, taken as a whole, reports: It was reported that disease-linked clones were significantly enriched in matched ankylosing spondylitis synovial fluid.

The CDR3 length is 14 residues. Germline CDR1 is SGHTA and CDR2 is FQGNSA. Remarks on this clonotype: The antigen is undetermined.

TCRdb called the 5' RACE reads again in MiXCR, with one record for every CDR3 protein. The profile shows 300,000 to 350,000 distinct CDR3 sequences, less than 25% of them singletons. The TCR originated in a female donor with ankylosing spondylitis or in good health (not recorded which). The sample taken for sequencing was blood, either unsorted or a sorted T cell fraction (not recorded which). V usage is TRBV7-2 and J usage is TRBJ2-1, with 7 nucleotides matching TRBD2. The DNA for the CDR3 is TGTGCAAAGCAGGTTGGAGGGAGGGCGAATGAGCAGTTCTTC. It specifies CAKQVGGRANEQFF.